This paragraph covers one T cell receptor beta chain sequence. Antigen unknown. These data are taken from a study of T-cell memory formation after mild COVID-19. Broader study findings: CD4+ bias marked clones expanding day 15 to 37, unlike balanced contracting clones. Proof of SARS-CoV-2 specificity was absent for the second-wave clones that crested on day 37.

The CDR3 covers 15 residues. Trimming removed 0 bases from V and 5 bases from J, with 11 bases in between. The germline gives CDR1 MNHEY, CDR2 SVGEGT. Via MiXCR, TCRdb re-called the 5' RACE reads, giving one row per CDR3 protein. The table records about 360,000 distinct CDR3 sequences, approximately 13% of them present only once. This sequence was found in a man aged 18 to 35 who had mild COVID-19 (a few samples of this study predate the infection). Cell type and time point are not known. Sequenced: PBMCs or a T cell subset sorted from them (not recorded which). The rearrangement links TRBV6-2 or TRBV6-3 to TRBJ1-5; weak D call: TRBD1 (5 bases). DNA of the CDR3: TGTGCCAGCAGTTACTCGATTGGGGGGTATCAGCCCCAGCATTTT. Protein: CASSYSIGGYQPQHF.